This is a list of T cell receptor beta chains from one sample in a study of cytomegalovirus exposure and HLA in healthy donors. Measured with immunoSEQ multiplex PCR; TCRdb has only the in-frame clones, and not every one. The repertoire includes roughly 180,000 clones, around 72% of them detected once, and 2% to 3% sits in the top ten. The sequencing input was PBMCs. The source is a female donor in good health and CMV-seronegative. Each CDR3 is given with its conserved first and last residue. Fields, in order: CDR3 length, D gene, J gene, V gene, clone size, CDR3 DNA, CDR3 protein. D genes are given only for firm matches. Only part of the rows carry a size: once, few, many, or a class if the clone is expanded.

cdr3_length: 14; d_call: -; j_call: TRBJ1-5; v_call: TRBV5-1; clone_size: -; cdr3_nt: TGCGCCAGCAGCCCCTCGGGGTCCCCCCAGCCCCAGCATTTT; cdr3_aa: CASSPSGSPQPQHF
cdr3_length: 16; d_call: TRBD1; j_call: TRBJ2-1; v_call: TRBV28; clone_size: few; cdr3_nt: TGTGCCAGCAGACTCCAGGGGGCTACTATCTACAATGAGCAGTTCTTC; cdr3_aa: CASRLQGATIYNEQFF
cdr3_length: 13; d_call: -; j_call: TRBJ1-1; v_call: TRBV11-2; clone_size: -; cdr3_nt: TGTGCCAGCAGCCTTGACAGGAAAACTGAAGCTTTCTTT; cdr3_aa: CASSLDRKTEAFF
cdr3_length: 18; d_call: -; j_call: TRBJ2-5; v_call: TRBV7-8; clone_size: -; cdr3_nt: TGTGCCAGCAGCCAAATCAGAGGAGGGCCGCCGAACCAAGAGACCCAGTACTTC; cdr3_aa: CASSQIRGGPPNQETQYF
cdr3_length: 14; d_call: TRBD2; j_call: TRBJ2-7; v_call: TRBV29-1; clone_size: -; cdr3_nt: TGCAGCGTCGGAATGGACCACTCGGGGGGCGAGCAGTACTTC; cdr3_aa: CSVGMDHSGGEQYF
cdr3_length: 16; d_call: -; j_call: TRBJ2-1; v_call: TRBV6-1; clone_size: -; cdr3_nt: TGTGCCAGCAGTGAAGAGGGCAGGGCTCGCTACAATGAGCAGTTCTTC; cdr3_aa: CASSEEGRARYNEQFF
cdr3_length: 14; d_call: TRBD2; j_call: TRBJ2-5; v_call: TRBV29-1; clone_size: -; cdr3_nt: TGCAGCGTTGATCTTCCGGGAGGCAGGGAGACCCAGTACTTC; cdr3_aa: CSVDLPGGRETQYF
cdr3_length: 14; d_call: -; j_call: TRBJ2-2; v_call: TRBV7-7; clone_size: -; cdr3_nt: TGTGCTAGCAGCCCGGCGGGACACACCGGGGAGCTGTTTTTT; cdr3_aa: CASSPAGHTGELFF
cdr3_length: 14; d_call: -; j_call: TRBJ1-2; v_call: TRBV18; clone_size: -; cdr3_nt: TGTGCCAGCTCACCAAACCGGGAAAACTATGGCTACACCTTC; cdr3_aa: CASSPNRENYGYTF
cdr3_length: 15; d_call: TRBD2; j_call: TRBJ2-3; v_call: TRBV28; clone_size: -; cdr3_nt: TGTGCCAGCGAAGGGAGCGGGAGGACCACAGATACGCAGTATTTT; cdr3_aa: CASEGSGRTTDTQYF
cdr3_length: 14; d_call: -; j_call: TRBJ1-6; v_call: TRBV7-9; clone_size: -; cdr3_nt: TGTGCCAGCAGCTTAGGGGGAGTTGGATCACCCCTCCACTTT; cdr3_aa: CASSLGGVGSPLHF
cdr3_length: 15; d_call: TRBD2; j_call: TRBJ2-7; v_call: TRBV27; clone_size: -; cdr3_nt: TGTGCCAGCAGAAAGCTAGCGGGGGGTTCCTACGAGCAGTACTTC; cdr3_aa: CASRKLAGGSYEQYF
cdr3_length: 14; d_call: TRBD1; j_call: TRBJ2-7; v_call: TRBV29-1; clone_size: -; cdr3_nt: TGCAGCGTTGTATTGGGACAGGGTCTAAACGAGCAGTACTTC; cdr3_aa: CSVVLGQGLNEQYF
cdr3_length: 12; d_call: -; j_call: TRBJ1-2; v_call: TRBV18; clone_size: -; cdr3_nt: TGTGCCAGCTCACCAAGGGGGTCTGGCTACACCTTC; cdr3_aa: CASSPRGSGYTF
cdr3_length: 14; d_call: -; j_call: TRBJ2-1; v_call: TRBV28; clone_size: -; cdr3_nt: TGTGCCAGCAGCACTCCCCCCAATTACAATGAGCAGTTCTTC; cdr3_aa: CASSTPPNYNEQFF
cdr3_length: 15; d_call: -; j_call: TRBJ2-6; v_call: TRBV6-5; clone_size: few; cdr3_nt: TGTGCCAGCAGCCCGGGGAACTCTGGGGCCAACGTCCTGACTTTC; cdr3_aa: CASSPGNSGANVLTF
cdr3_length: 15; d_call: -; j_call: TRBJ2-5; v_call: TRBV19; clone_size: once; cdr3_nt: TGTGCCAGTAGTATAGATCTAGACGCCCGAGAGACCCAGTACTTC; cdr3_aa: CASSIDLDARETQYF
cdr3_length: 14; d_call: -; j_call: TRBJ2-7; v_call: TRBV6-1; clone_size: -; cdr3_nt: TGTGCCAGCAGTGATCCTAGGCGACCTTACGAGCAGTACTTC; cdr3_aa: CASSDPRRPYEQYF
cdr3_length: 15; d_call: -; j_call: TRBJ2-1; v_call: TRBV6-6; clone_size: -; cdr3_nt: TGTGCCAGCAGCCGGAGGGGGGGCTCCTACAATGAGCAGTTCTTC; cdr3_aa: CASSRRGGSYNEQFF
cdr3_length: 15; d_call: TRBD2; j_call: TRBJ2-3; v_call: TRBV6-5; clone_size: few; cdr3_nt: TGTGCCAGCAGTTCGGGGGGATCTAGCACAGATACGCAGTATTTT; cdr3_aa: CASSSGGSSTDTQYF
cdr3_length: 13; d_call: TRBD1; j_call: TRBJ2-1; v_call: TRBV30; clone_size: -; cdr3_nt: TGTGCCTGGAGGAGGGACAGCTACAATGAGCAGTTCTTC; cdr3_aa: CAWRRDSYNEQFF
cdr3_length: 13; d_call: TRBD2; j_call: TRBJ2-4; v_call: TRBV28; clone_size: -; cdr3_nt: TGTGCCATCCGCGGGAGGGGTATAAACATTCAGTACTTC; cdr3_aa: CAIRGRGINIQYF
cdr3_length: 15; d_call: -; j_call: TRBJ2-7; v_call: TRBV18; clone_size: -; cdr3_nt: TGTGCCAGCTCGGGCCTCGCCTCAATTGGGCACGAGCAGTACTTC; cdr3_aa: CASSGLASIGHEQYF
cdr3_length: 16; d_call: -; j_call: TRBJ2-6; v_call: TRBV9; clone_size: -; cdr3_nt: TGTGCCAGCCCACACATTATGGTCTCTGGGGCCAACGTCCTGACTTTC; cdr3_aa: CASPHIMVSGANVLTF
cdr3_length: 18; d_call: TRBD2; j_call: TRBJ2-1; v_call: TRBV2; clone_size: -; cdr3_nt: TGTGCCAGCAGTGCGCTGGGACTAGCGGGAGAATCTGTAGGTGAGCAGTTCTTC; cdr3_aa: CASSALGLAGESVGEQFF
cdr3_length: 13; d_call: -; j_call: TRBJ2-1; v_call: TRBV27; clone_size: -; cdr3_nt: TGTGCCAGCAGTTCGAGCTCCTACAATGAGCAGTTCTTC; cdr3_aa: CASSSSSYNEQFF
cdr3_length: 14; d_call: TRBD1; j_call: TRBJ2-5; v_call: TRBV18; clone_size: few; cdr3_nt: TGTGCCAGCTCACCTAGTCCGACAGGGGAGACCCAGTACTTC; cdr3_aa: CASSPSPTGETQYF
cdr3_length: 16; d_call: TRBD1; j_call: TRBJ1-5; v_call: TRBV5-8; clone_size: -; cdr3_nt: TGTGCCAGCAGCTTAGGACAGGGAGGCGGCAATCAGCCCCAGCATTTT; cdr3_aa: CASSLGQGGGNQPQHF
cdr3_length: 14; d_call: TRBD1; j_call: TRBJ2-3; v_call: TRBV9; clone_size: -; cdr3_nt: TGTGCCAGCAGCGTAGAGACAGGGTCAAATACGCAGTATTTT; cdr3_aa: CASSVETGSNTQYF
cdr3_length: 16; d_call: -; j_call: TRBJ2-3; v_call: TRBV5-4; clone_size: -; cdr3_nt: TGTGCCAGCAGCGGAGATAGCGGACCTAGCACAGATACGCAGTATTTT; cdr3_aa: CASSGDSGPSTDTQYF
cdr3_length: 12; d_call: -; j_call: TRBJ2-7; v_call: TRBV30; clone_size: -; cdr3_nt: TGTGCCTGGACGGGGGTGAATTACGAGCAGTACTTC; cdr3_aa: CAWTGVNYEQYF
cdr3_length: 16; d_call: -; j_call: TRBJ2-7; v_call: TRBV18; clone_size: -; cdr3_nt: TGTGCCAGCTCACCACAGGCGACAGGCAATACCTACGAGCAGTACTTC; cdr3_aa: CASSPQATGNTYEQYF
cdr3_length: 13; d_call: -; j_call: TRBJ1-3; v_call: TRBV10-1; clone_size: few; cdr3_nt: TGCGCCAGCAGTGACGGACAAGGAAACACCATATATTTT; cdr3_aa: CASSDGQGNTIYF
cdr3_length: 13; d_call: -; j_call: TRBJ1-2; v_call: TRBV30; clone_size: -; cdr3_nt: TGTGCCTGGGGAAATTGGGGGGGAAATGGCTACACCTTC; cdr3_aa: CAWGNWGGNGYTF
cdr3_length: 13; d_call: TRBD1; j_call: TRBJ1-2; v_call: TRBV5-6; clone_size: -; cdr3_nt: TGTGCCAGCAGCCCCCGGACAGGGAATGGCTACACCTTC; cdr3_aa: CASSPRTGNGYTF
cdr3_length: 14; d_call: TRBD1; j_call: TRBJ1-2; v_call: TRBV27; clone_size: -; cdr3_nt: TGTGCCAGCAGTTTGGACAGGGTCGGCTATGGCTACACCTTC; cdr3_aa: CASSLDRVGYGYTF
cdr3_length: 13; d_call: -; j_call: TRBJ1-1; v_call: TRBV6-1; clone_size: -; cdr3_nt: TGTGCCAGCATTTCCTACGATAACACTGAAGCTTTCTTT; cdr3_aa: CASISYDNTEAFF
cdr3_length: 15; d_call: TRBD2; j_call: TRBJ2-1; v_call: TRBV6-1; clone_size: -; cdr3_nt: TGTGCCAGCTCCGTGAGCGGGAGAAGGACCAATGAGCAGTTCTTC; cdr3_aa: CASSVSGRRTNEQFF
cdr3_length: 13; d_call: -; j_call: TRBJ1-1; v_call: TRBV18; clone_size: -; cdr3_nt: TGTGCCAGCTCACCGGGTTCAGGGATTGAAGCTTTCTTT; cdr3_aa: CASSPGSGIEAFF
cdr3_length: 16; d_call: -; j_call: TRBJ1-5; v_call: TRBV6-5; clone_size: -; cdr3_nt: TGTGCCAGCAGTTACATCGCGGGTTGGGGCAATCAGCCCCAGCATTTT; cdr3_aa: CASSYIAGWGNQPQHF
cdr3_length: 13; d_call: -; j_call: TRBJ2-1; v_call: TRBV6-6; clone_size: few; cdr3_nt: TGTGCCTGGAGTGACCAGAAGAACAATGAGCAGTTCTTC; cdr3_aa: CAWSDQKNNEQFF
cdr3_length: 13; d_call: -; j_call: TRBJ2-5; v_call: TRBV10-3; clone_size: few; cdr3_nt: TGTGCCATCAGTCTCCCAGGGGAAGAGACCCAGTACTTC; cdr3_aa: CAISLPGEETQYF
cdr3_length: 16; d_call: -; j_call: TRBJ2-3; v_call: TRBV11-2; clone_size: -; cdr3_nt: TGTGCCAGCAGCTTAGAGATCGCGGGGTACACAGATACGCAGTATTTT; cdr3_aa: CASSLEIAGYTDTQYF
cdr3_length: 15; d_call: -; j_call: TRBJ1-1; v_call: TRBV7-9; clone_size: -; cdr3_nt: TGTGCCAGCATCACAGGCGCATTCAAGAACACTGAAGCTTTCTTT; cdr3_aa: CASITGAFKNTEAFF
cdr3_length: 15; d_call: -; j_call: TRBJ1-2; v_call: TRBV30; clone_size: -; cdr3_nt: TGTGCCTGCACCCCTTTGGAGAGGCAGAACTATGGCTACACCTTC; cdr3_aa: CACTPLERQNYGYTF
cdr3_length: 13; d_call: -; j_call: TRBJ2-7; v_call: TRBV5-6; clone_size: few; cdr3_nt: TGTGCCAGCAGCTCCGGGGGCTCCTACGAGCAGTACTTC; cdr3_aa: CASSSGGSYEQYF
cdr3_length: 15; d_call: TRBD1; j_call: TRBJ1-1; v_call: TRBV27; clone_size: -; cdr3_nt: TGTGCCAGCAGTTTAGTAGGGGGCGCCTACACTGAAGCTTTCTTT; cdr3_aa: CASSLVGGAYTEAFF
cdr3_length: 14; d_call: -; j_call: TRBJ1-2; v_call: TRBV6-5; clone_size: -; cdr3_nt: TGTGCCAGCACCACACGGGAGGCGCGGTATGGCTACACCTTC; cdr3_aa: CASTTREARYGYTF
cdr3_length: 14; d_call: -; j_call: TRBJ2-1; v_call: TRBV30; clone_size: -; cdr3_nt: TGTGCCGGGCAGGTCGGGGGGCCTATCATATCGCAGTTCTTC; cdr3_aa: CAGQVGGPIISQFF
cdr3_length: 16; d_call: -; j_call: TRBJ2-1; v_call: TRBV15; clone_size: once; cdr3_nt: TGTGCCACCAGCAGAGATCGGGGTACCCCCTACAATGAGCAGTTCTTC; cdr3_aa: CATSRDRGTPYNEQFF
cdr3_length: 13; d_call: TRBD2; j_call: TRBJ2-7; v_call: TRBV11-2; clone_size: -; cdr3_nt: TGTGCCAGCAGCTTAGCGGGAGGCCACGAGCAGTACTTC; cdr3_aa: CASSLAGGHEQYF
cdr3_length: 16; d_call: -; j_call: TRBJ1-6; v_call: TRBV7-9; clone_size: -; cdr3_nt: TGTGCCAGCACCGAGTCCGGGGGATCCTATAATTCACCCCTCCACTTT; cdr3_aa: CASTESGGSYNSPLHF
cdr3_length: 15; d_call: TRBD1; j_call: TRBJ1-2; v_call: TRBV11-2; clone_size: -; cdr3_nt: TGTGCCAGCAGCTTAGAGCGCGGGACAGCTTATGGCTACACCTTC; cdr3_aa: CASSLERGTAYGYTF
cdr3_length: 15; d_call: -; j_call: TRBJ2-7; v_call: TRBV18; clone_size: -; cdr3_nt: TGTGCCAGCTCACCACGGCGGGACCTCTCCTACGAGCAGTACTTC; cdr3_aa: CASSPRRDLSYEQYF